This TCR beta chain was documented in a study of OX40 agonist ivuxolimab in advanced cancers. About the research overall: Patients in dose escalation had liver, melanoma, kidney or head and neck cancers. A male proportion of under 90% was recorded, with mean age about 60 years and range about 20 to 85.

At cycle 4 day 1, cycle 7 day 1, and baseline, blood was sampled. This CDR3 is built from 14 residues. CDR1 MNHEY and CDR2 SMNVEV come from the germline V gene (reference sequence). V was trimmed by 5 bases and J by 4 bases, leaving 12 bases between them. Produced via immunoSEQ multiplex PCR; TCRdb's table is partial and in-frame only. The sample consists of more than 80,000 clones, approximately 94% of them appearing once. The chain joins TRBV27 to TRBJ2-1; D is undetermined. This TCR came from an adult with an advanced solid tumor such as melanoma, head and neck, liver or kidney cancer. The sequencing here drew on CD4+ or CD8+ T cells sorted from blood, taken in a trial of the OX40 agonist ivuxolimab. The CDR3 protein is CASSPQDSYNEQFF. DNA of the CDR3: TGTGCCAGCAGTCCCCAAGACTCATACAATGAGCAGTTCTTC.